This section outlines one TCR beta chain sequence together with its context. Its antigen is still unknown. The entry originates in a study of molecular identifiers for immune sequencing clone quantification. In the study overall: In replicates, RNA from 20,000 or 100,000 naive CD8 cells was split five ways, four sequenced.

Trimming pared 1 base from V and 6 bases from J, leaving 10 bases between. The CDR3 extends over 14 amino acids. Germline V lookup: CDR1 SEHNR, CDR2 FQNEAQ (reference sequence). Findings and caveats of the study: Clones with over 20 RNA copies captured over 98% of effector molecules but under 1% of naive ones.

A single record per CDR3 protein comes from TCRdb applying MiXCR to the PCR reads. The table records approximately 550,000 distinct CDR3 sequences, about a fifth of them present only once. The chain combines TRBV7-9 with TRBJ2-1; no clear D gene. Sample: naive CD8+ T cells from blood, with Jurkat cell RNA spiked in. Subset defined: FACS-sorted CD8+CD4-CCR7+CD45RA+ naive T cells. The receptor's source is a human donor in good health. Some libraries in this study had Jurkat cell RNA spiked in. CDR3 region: CASSLVPGFNEQFF. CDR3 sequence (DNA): TGTGCCAGCAGCTTAGTTCCAGGTTTCAATGAGCAGTTCTTC. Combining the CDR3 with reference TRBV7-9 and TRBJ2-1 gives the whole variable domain DTGVSQNPRHKITKRGQNVTFRCDPISEHNRLYWYRQTLGQGPEFLTYFQNEAQLEKSRLLSDRFSAERPKGSFSTLEIQRTEQGDSAMYLCASSLVPGFNEQFFGPGTRLTVL.